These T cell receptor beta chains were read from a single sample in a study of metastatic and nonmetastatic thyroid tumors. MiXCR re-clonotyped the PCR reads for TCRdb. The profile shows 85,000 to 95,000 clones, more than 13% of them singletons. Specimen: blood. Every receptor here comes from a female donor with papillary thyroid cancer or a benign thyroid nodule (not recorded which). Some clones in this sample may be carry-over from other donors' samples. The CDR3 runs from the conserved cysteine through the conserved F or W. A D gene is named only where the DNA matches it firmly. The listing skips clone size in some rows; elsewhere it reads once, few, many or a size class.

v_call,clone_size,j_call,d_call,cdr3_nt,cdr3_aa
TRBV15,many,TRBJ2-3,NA,TGTGCCACCAGCAGAGATAAGGGTCCAGATACGCAGTATTTT,CATSRDKGPDTQYF
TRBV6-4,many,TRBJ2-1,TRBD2,TGTGCCAGCAGTGTGGGAAAGCGGGGGGGGTCCTACAATGAGCAGTTCTTC,CASSVGKRGGSYNEQFF
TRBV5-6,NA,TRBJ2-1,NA,TGTGCCAGCAGTAGAGGGGTCGGCAATGAGCAGTTCTTC,CASSRGVGNEQFF
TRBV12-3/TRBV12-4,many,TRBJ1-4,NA,TGTGCCAGCAGTTTAGTCACTCAGCGGGGGCCCTATGAAAAACTGTTTTTT,CASSLVTQRGPYEKLFF
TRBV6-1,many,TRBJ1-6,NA,TGTGCCAGCACCCTCAGGGCGGGGGCGTATAATTCACCCCTCCACTTT,CASTLRAGAYNSPLHF
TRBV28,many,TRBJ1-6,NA,TGTGCCAGCAGTTTTGAAAGGGATAGTTCACCCCTCCACTTT,CASSFERDSSPLHF
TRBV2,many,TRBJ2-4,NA,TGTGCCAGCAGTGGACGGACACAAACCAAAAACATTCAGTACTTC,CASSGRTQTKNIQYF
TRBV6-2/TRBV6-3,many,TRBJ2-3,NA,TGTGCCAGCAGTTACTCTGCAGAAGGAGGGGGGAGCACAGATACGCAGTATTTT,CASSYSAEGGGSTDTQYF
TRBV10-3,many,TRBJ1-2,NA,TGTGCCATCAGTGAGCAGGAACACTATGGCTACACCTTC,CAISEQEHYGYTF
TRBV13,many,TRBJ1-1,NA,TGTGCCAGCAGCTTAGGGTCAGGGCGGGGCACTGAAGCTTTCTTT,CASSLGSGRGTEAFF
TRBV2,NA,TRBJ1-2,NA,TGTGCCAGCAGTGAAATACAGGATTCCTATGGCTACACCTTC,CASSEIQDSYGYTF
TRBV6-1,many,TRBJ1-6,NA,TGTGCCAGCAGGGGGGACCGCTCCTATAATTCACCCCTCCACTTT,CASRGDRSYNSPLHF
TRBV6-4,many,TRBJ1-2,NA,TGTGCCAGCACCCTGCATAATACTTATCCTTTAGTGGCTGGAACGCTCTATGGCTACACCTTC,CASTLHNTYPLVAGTLYGYTF
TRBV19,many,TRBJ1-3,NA,TGTGCCAGTAGCATTACAGGGACCTCTGGAAACACCATATATTTT,CASSITGTSGNTIYF
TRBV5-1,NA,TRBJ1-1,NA,TGCGCCAGCAGCTTGGGCATACGACAGTCAGGAAGACCTGAAGCTTTCTTT,CASSLGIRQSGRPEAFF
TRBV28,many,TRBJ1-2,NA,TGTGCCAGCAGAAAGACAGCGAACTATGGCTACACCTTC,CASRKTANYGYTF
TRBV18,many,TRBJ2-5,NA,TGTGCCAGCTCACCGACCTCTTCATCCCAAGAGACCCAGTACTTC,CASSPTSSSQETQYF
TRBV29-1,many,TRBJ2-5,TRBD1,TGCAGCGTCCGGACAGGGTTGTTGGAGACCCAGTACTTC,CSVRTGLLETQYF
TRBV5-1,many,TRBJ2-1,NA,TGCGCCAGCAGCCCCTTAGTTTTAGAAGAGCAGTTCTTC,CASSPLVLEEQFF
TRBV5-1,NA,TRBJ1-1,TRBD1,TGCGCCAGCAGCTTGGGGACAGGACAAGCTTTCTTT,CASSLGTGQAFF
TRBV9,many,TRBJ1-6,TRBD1,TGTGCCAGCAGCGTAGATTCCGGGACAGGGGATTCACCCCTCCACTTT,CASSVDSGTGDSPLHF
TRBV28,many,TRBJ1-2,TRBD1,TGTGCCAGCAGAAGCCACAGGGACAGGAACTATGGCTACACCTTC,CASRSHRDRNYGYTF
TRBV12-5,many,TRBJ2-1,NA,TGTGCTAGTGGTTTGGTAGGGGGGGATGAGCAGTTCTTC,CASGLVGGDEQFF
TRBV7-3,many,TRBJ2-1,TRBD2,TGTGCCAGCAGCTCATTTAGCGGGGGGGCAGGTGAGCAGTTCTTC,CASSSFSGGAGEQFF
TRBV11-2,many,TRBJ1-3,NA,TGTGCCAGCAGCTTAGAGTTGGTGGGAAACACCATATATTTT,CASSLELVGNTIYF
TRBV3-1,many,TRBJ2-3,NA,TGTGCCAGCAGCCCTACCACAGATACGCAGTATTTT,CASSPTTDTQYF
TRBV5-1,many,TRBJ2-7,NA,TGCGCCAGCAGCTCCGGAGGGACCTCCCCTTCCTACGAGCAGTACTTC,CASSSGGTSPSYEQYF